This TCR beta chain stems from a study of cytomegalovirus exposure and HLA in healthy donors (dated by TCRdb to 2015 to 2018). As for the study more broadly: A later analysis indicated that the 95 to 150 validation repertoires were generated on the platform also employed for the approximately 700 repertoires of the first cohort. Besides the first cohort of 550 to 750 subjects, a separate validation cohort made up of roughly 130 different subjects was used. To predict cytomegalovirus infection status, the study brought together high-throughput TCR immunosequencing, statistical association of individual TCRs with disease status, and machine learning. The study was designed to test whether signatures of past pathogen exposure could be identified by cataloging public T cell receptors. Study-wide findings and limitations: In the study, approximately 160 TCR beta chains were listed as associated with cytomegalovirus. Most TCR sequences were observed very rarely across donors, whereas some public TCRs were present in many individuals. All 120 or so repertoires were used to score co-occurrence in the validation cohort in a later analysis, because that analysis had no HLA typing for the cohort. Subsequent analysis determined that TCRs grouped into clusters in the first cohort also showed a tendency toward co-occurrence across the roughly 130 validation repertoires, and 85% to 95% of cluster scores exceeded 0. The classifier was reported to diagnose cytomegalovirus status with high specificity and sensitivity in both the original and validation cohorts. Three of the identified cytomegalovirus-associated TCR beta chains were confirmed in vitro to be specific for cytomegalovirus antigens. The authors suggested that the approach could potentially be extended to other disease states and immunological phenotypes.

To prepare the library, the immunoSEQ multiplex PCR assay was applied. The authors' analysis ran thus. A statistical classification framework was built to diagnose cytomegalovirus status from the catalog of TCR beta chain sequences. Not all clones reach the TCRdb copy of this immuneACCESS table, which keeps in-frame sequences only. Checked studies attribute under half of the gap to unresolved V genes and leave the rest unexplained. V and J calls and clone size are given by that table; D and trimming were obtained from the DNA. In all, the sample holds just over 80,000 clones, and around 96% of those were seen once. Of the sample, 1.3% is held by the ten largest clones. As regards this clone: It lacks a known antigen. Per-base quality was not reported, and no clone a single base away is much larger than it.

The donors were included in the validation cohort of 90 to 150 subjects, a group kept apart from the approximately 690-subject first cohort. Clipping removes 4 bases from V and 1 base from J, with 3 as the unmatched junction base count. There are 14 amino acids in the CDR3, from cysteine to phenylalanine inclusive. Here the CDR3 DNA is all that survives: 42 bases in frame from base 1. The germline V gene (reference sequence) specifies SSHAT as CDR1 and FNYEAQ as CDR2. The sample taken for sequencing was PBMCs. The TCR sequence derives from a woman between 18 and 29 years old in good health and CMV-seronegative. Recombination linked TRBV7-7 to TRBJ1-1; 7 bases in between match TRBD1. The CDR3 amino acid sequence is: CASSWDRENTEAFF. The nucleotide sequence is TGTGCCAGCAGCTGGGACAGAGAGAACACTGAAGCTTTCTTT.